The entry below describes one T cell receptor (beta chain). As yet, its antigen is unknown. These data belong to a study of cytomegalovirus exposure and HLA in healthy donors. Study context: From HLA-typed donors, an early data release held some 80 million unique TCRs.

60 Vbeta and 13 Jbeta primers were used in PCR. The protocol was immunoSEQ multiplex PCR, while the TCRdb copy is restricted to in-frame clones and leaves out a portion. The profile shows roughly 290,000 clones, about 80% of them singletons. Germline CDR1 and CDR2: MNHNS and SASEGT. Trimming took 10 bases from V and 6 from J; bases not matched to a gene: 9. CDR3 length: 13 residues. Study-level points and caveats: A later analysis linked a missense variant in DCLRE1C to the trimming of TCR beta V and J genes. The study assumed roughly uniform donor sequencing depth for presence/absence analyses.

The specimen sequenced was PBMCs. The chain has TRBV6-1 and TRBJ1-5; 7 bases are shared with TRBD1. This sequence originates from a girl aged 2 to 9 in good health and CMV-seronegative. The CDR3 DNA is TGTGCCAACCAGACAGGGAGATTTCAGCCCCAGCATTTT. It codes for CANQTGRFQPQHF.